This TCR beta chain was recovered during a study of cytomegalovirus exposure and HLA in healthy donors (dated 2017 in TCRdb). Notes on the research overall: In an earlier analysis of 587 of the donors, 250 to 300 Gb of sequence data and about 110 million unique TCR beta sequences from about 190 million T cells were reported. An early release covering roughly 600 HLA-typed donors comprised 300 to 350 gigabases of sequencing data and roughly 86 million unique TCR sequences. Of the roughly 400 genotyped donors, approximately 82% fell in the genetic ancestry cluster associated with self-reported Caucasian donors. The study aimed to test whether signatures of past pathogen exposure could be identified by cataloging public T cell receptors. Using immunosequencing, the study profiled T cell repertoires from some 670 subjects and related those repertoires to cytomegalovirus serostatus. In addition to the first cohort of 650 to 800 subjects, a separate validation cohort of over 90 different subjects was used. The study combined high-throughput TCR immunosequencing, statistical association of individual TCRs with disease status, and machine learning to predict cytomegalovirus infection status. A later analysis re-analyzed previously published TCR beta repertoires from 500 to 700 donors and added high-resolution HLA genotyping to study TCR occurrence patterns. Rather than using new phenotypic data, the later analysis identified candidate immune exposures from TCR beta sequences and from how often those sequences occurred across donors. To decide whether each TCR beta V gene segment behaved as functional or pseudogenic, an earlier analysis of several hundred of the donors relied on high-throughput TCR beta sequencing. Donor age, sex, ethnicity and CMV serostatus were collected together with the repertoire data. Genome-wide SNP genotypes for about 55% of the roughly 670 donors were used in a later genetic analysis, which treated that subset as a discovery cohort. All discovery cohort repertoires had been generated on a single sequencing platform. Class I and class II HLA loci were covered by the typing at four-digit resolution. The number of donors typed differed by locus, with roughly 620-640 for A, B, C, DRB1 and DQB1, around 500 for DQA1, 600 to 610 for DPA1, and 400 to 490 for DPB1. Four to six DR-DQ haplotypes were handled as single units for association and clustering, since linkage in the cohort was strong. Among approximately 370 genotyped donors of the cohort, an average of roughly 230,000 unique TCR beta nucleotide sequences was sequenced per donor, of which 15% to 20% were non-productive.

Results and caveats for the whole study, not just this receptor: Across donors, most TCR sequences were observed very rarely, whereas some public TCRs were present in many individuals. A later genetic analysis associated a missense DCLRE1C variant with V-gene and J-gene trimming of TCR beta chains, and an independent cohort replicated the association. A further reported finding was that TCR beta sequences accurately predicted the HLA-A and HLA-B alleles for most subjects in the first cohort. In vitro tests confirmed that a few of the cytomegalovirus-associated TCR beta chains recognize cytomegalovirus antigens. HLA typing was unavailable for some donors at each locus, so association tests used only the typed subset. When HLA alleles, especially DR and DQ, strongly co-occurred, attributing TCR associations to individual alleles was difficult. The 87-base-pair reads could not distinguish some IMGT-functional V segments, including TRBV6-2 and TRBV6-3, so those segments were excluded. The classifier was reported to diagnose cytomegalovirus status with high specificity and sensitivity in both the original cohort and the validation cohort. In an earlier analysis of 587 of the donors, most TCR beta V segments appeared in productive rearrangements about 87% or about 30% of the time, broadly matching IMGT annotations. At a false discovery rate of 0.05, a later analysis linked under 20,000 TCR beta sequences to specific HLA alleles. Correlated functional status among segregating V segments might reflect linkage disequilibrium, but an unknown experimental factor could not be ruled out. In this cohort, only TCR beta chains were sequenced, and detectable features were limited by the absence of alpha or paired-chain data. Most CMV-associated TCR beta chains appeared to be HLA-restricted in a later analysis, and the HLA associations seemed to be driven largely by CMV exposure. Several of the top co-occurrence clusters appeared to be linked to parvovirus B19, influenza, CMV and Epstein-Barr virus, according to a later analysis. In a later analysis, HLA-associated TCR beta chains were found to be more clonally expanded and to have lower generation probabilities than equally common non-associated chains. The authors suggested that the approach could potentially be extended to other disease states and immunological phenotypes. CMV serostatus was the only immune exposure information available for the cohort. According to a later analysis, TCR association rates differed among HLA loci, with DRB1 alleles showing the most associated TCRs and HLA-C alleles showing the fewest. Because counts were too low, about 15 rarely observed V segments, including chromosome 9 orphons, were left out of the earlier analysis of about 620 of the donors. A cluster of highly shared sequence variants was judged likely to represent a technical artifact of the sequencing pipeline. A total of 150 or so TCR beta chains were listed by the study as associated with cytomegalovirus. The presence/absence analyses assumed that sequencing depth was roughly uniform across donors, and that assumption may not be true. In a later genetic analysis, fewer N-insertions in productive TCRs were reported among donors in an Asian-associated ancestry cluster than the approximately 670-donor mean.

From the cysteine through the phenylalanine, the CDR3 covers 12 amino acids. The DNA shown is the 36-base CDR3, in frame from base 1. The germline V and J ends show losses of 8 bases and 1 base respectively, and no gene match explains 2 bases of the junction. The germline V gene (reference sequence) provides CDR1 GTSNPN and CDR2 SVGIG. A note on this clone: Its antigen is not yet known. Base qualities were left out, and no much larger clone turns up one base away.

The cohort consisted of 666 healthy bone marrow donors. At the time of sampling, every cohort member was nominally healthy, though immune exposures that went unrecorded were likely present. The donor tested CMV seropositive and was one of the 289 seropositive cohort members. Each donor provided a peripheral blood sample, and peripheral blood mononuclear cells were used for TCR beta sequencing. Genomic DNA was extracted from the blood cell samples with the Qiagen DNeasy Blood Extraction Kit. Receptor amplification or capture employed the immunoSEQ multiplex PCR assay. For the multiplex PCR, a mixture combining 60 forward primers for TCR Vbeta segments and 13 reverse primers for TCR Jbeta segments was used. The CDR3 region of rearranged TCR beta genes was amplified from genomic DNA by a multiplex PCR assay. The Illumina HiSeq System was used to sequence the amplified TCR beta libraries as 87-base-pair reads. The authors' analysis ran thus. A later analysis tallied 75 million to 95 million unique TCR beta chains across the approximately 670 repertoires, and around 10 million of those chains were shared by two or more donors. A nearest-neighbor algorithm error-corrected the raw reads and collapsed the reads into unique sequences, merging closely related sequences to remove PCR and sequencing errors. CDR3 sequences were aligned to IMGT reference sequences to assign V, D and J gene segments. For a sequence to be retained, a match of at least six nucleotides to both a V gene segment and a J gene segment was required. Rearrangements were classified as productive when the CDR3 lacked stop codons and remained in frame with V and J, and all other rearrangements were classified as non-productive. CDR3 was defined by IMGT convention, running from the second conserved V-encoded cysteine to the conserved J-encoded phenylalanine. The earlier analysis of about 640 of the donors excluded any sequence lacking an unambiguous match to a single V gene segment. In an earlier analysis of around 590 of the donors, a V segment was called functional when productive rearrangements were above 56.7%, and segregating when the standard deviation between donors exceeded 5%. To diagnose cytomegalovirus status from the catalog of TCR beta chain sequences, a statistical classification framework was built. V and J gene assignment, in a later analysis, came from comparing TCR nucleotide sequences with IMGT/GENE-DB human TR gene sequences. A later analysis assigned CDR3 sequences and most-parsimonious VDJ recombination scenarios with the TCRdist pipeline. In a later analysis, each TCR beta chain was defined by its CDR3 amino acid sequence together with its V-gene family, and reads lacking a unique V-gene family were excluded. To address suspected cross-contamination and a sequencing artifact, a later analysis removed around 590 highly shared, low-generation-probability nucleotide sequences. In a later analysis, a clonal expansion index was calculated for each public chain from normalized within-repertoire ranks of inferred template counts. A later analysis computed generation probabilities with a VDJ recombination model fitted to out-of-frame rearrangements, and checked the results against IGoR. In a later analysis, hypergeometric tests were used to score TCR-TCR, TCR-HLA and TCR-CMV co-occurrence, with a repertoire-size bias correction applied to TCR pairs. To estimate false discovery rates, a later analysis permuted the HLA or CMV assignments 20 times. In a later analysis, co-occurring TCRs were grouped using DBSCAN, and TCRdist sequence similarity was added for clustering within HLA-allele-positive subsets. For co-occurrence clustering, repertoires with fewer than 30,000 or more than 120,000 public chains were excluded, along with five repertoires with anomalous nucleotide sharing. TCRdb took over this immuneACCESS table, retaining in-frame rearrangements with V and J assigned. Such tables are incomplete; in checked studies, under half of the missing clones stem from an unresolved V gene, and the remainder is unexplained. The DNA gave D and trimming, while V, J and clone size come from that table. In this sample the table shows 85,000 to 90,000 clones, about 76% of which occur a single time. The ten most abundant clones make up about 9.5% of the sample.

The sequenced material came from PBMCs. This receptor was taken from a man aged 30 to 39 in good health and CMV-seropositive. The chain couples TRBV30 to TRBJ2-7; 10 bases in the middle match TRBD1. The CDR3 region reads CAGTGDSYEQYF. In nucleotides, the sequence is TGTGCCGGGACAGGGGATTCCTACGAGCAGTACTTC.